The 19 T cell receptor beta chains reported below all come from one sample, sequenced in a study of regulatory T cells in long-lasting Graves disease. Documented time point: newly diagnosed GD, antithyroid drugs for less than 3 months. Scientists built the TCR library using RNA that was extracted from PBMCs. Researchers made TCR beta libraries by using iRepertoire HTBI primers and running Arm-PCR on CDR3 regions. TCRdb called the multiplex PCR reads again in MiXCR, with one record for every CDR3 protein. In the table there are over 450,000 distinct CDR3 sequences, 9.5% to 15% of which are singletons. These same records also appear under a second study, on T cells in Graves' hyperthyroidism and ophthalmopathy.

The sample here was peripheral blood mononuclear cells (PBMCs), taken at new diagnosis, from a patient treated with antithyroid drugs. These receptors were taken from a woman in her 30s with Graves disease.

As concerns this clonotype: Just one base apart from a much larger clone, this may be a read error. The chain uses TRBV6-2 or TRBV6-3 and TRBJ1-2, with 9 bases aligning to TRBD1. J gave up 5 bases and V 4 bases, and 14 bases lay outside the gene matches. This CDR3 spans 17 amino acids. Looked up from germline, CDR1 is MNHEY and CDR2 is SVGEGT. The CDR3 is CASSLGQGYRGRYGYTF. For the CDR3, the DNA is TGTGCCAGCAGTTTAGGACAGGGGTACAGGGGGCGGTATGGCTACACCTTC.

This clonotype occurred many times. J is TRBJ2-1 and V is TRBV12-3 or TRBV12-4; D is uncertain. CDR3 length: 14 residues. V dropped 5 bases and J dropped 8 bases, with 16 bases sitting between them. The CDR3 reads CASSRFGDLDEQFF. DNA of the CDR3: TGTGCCAGCAGTAGATTTGGGGATCTGGATGAGCAGTTCTTC.

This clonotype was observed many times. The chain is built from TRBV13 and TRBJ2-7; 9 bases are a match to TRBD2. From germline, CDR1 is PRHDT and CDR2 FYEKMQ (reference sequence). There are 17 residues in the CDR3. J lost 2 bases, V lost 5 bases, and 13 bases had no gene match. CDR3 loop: CASSRRGRGRVTYEQYF. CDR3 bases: TGTGCCAGCAGCCGTAGAGGTCGCGGGAGGGTAACCTACGAGCAGTACTTC.

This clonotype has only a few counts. The CDR3 DNA sequence: TGTGCCAGCAAGGCTAGCGGGAGATTAAGAGAGACCCAGTACTTC. This codes for CASKASGRLRETQYF. This sequence joins TRBV5-4 and TRBJ2-5, with 10 bases identical to TRBD2. Germline assignment: CDR1 SGHNT and CDR2 YYREEE (reference sequence). The CDR3 has 15 residues. The V gene end was trimmed by 6 bases and the J gene end by 4 bases; junction bases not matched to a gene: 9.

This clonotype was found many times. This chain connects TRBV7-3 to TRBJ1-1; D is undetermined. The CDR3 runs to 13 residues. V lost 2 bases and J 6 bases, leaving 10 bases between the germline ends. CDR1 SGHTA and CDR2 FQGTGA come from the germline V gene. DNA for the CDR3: TGTGCCAGCAGCTTAGAGATGTCCGCTGAAGCTTTCTTT. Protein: CASSLEMSAEAFF.

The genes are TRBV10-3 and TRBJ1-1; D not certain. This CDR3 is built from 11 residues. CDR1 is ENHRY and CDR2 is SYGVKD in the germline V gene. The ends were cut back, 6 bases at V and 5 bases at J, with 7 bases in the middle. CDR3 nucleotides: TGTGCCATCAGGGTAGCGACTGAAGCTTTCTTT. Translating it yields CAIRVATEAFF.

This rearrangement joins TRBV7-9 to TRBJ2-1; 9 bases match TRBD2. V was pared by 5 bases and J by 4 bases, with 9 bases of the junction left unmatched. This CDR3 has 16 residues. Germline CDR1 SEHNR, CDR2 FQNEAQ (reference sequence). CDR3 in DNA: TGTGCCAGCAGCCGACCTCTAGCGGGAACTTACAATGAGCAGTTCTTC. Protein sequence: CASSRPLAGTYNEQFF. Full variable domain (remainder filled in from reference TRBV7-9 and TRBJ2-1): DTGVSQNPRHKITKRGQNVTFRCDPISEHNRLYWYRQTLGQGPEFLTYFQNEAQLEKSRLLSDRFSAERPKGSFSTLEIQRTEQGDSAMYLCASSRPLAGTYNEQFFGPGTRLTVL.

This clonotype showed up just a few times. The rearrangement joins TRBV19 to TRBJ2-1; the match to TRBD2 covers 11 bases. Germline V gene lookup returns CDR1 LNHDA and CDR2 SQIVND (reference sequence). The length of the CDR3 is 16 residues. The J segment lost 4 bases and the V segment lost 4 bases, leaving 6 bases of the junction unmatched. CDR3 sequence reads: CASSTTGTSGYNEQFF. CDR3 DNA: TGTGCCAGTAGTACTACCGGGACTAGCGGTTACAATGAGCAGTTCTTC.

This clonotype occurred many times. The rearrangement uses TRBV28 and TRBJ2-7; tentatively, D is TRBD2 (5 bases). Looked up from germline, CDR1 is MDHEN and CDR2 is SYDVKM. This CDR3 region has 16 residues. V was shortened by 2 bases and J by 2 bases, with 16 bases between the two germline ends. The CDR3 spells CASSLTGDGGTYEQYF. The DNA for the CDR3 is TGTGCCAGCAGTTTAACCGGGGATGGCGGAACCTACGAGCAGTACTTC.

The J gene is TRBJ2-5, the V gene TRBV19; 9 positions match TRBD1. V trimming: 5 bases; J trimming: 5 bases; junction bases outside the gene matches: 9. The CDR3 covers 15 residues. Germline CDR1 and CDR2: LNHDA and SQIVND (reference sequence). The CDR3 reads CASSSTGGAGETQYF. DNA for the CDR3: TGTGCCAGTAGTTCTACAGGGGGCGCAGGGGAGACCCAGTACTTC.

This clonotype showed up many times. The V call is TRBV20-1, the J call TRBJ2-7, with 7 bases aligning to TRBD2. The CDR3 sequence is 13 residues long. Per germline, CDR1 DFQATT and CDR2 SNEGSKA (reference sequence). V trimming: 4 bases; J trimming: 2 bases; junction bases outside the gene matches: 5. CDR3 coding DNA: TGCAGTGCTACTGGGCGGGAGACCTACGAGCAGTACTTC. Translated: CSATGRETYEQYF.

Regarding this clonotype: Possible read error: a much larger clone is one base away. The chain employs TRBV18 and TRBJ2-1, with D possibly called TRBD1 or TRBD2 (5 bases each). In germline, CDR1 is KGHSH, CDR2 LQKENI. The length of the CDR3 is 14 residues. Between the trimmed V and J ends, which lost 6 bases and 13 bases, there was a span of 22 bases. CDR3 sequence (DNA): TGTGCCAGCTCTCCGAAATGGGAGCAGGGACGCCAGTTCTTC. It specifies CASSPKWEQGRQFF.

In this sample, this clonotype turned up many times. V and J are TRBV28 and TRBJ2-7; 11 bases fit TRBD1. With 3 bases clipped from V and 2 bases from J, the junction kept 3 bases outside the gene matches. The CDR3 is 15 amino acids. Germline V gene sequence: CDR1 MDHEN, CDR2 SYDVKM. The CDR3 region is CASSLEGQGAYEQYF. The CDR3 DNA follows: TGTGCCAGCAGTTTGGAGGGACAGGGGGCCTACGAGCAGTACTTC.

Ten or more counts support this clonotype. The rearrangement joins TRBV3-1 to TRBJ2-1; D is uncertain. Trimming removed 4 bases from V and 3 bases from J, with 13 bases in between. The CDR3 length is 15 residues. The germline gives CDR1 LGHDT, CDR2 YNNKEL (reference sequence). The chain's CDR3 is CASSPSRASYNEQFF. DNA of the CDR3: TGTGCCAGCAGCCCCTCACGCGCTAGCTACAATGAGCAGTTCTTC.

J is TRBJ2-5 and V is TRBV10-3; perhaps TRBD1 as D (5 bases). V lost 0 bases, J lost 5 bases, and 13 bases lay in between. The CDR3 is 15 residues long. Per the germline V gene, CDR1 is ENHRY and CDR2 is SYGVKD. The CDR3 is CAISESKGVPETQYF. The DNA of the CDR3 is TGTGCCATCAGTGAGTCGAAAGGGGTTCCGGAGACCCAGTACTTC.

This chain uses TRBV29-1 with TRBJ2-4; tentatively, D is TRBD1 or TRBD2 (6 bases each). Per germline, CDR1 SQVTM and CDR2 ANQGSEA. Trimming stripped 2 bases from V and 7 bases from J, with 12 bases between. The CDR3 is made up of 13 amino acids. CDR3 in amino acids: CSVERGAENIQYF. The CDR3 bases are TGCAGCGTTGAAAGGGGGGCTGAGAACATTCAGTACTTC.

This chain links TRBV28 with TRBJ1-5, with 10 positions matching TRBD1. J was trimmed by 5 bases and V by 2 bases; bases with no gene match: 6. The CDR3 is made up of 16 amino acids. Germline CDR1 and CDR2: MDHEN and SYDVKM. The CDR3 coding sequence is TGTGCCAGCAGTTTACCACTTGGACAGGGGGATCAGCCCCAGCATTTT. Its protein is CASSLPLGQGDQPQHF.

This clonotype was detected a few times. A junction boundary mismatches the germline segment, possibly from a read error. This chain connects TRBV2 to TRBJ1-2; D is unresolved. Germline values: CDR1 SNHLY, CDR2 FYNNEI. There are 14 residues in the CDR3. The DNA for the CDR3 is TGTGCCAGCAGCAGCGGCCAACCATACTATGGCTACGCCTTC. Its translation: CASSSGQPYYGYAF.

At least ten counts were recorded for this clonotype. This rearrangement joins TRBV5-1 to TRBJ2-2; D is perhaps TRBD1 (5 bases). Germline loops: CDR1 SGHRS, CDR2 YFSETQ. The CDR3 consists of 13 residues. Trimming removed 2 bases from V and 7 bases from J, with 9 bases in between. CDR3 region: CASSFQGNGELFF. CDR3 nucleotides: TGCGCCAGCAGCTTTCAGGGAAACGGGGAGCTGTTTTTT. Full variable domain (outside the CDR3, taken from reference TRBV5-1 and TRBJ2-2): KAGVTQTPRYLIKTRGQQVTLSCSPISGHRSVSWYQQTPGQGLQFLFEYFSETQRNKGNFPGRFSGRQFSNSRSEMNVSTLELGDSALYLCASSFQGNGELFFGEGSRLTVL.